These 25 T cell receptor beta chains were sequenced from one sample in a study of T cell responses to AZD1222 COVID-19 vaccine. Assay: immunoSEQ multiplex PCR; the TCRdb copy retains only in-frame clones and omits some. The sample lists 90,000 to 130,000 clones; 80% to 85% were seen once. The specimen comprised peripheral blood, sampled on day 0 of AZD1222 vaccination. These receptors all come from an adult in good health.

Only a few counts were recorded for this clone. The chain combines TRBV28 with TRBJ1-4; D is perhaps TRBD1 (5 bases). In germline, CDR1 is MDHEN, CDR2 SYDVKM. The V end lost 5 bases, the J end lost 0 bases, and 10 bases lay between the germline ends. This CDR3 has 15 residues. The CDR3 DNA is TGTGCCAGCAGTCTGGGGACCGCAACTAATGAAAAACTGTTTTTT. It translates to CASSLGTATNEKLFF.

This clone appeared a few times. This sequence joins TRBV11-1 and TRBJ1-1, with TRBD1 as a possible D gene (6 bases). With 2 bases removed from V and 10 bases from J, the gap between germline ends came to 14 bases. The CDR3 is 13 residues long. Germline V CDR1 and CDR2: SGHAT, FQDESV (reference sequence). CDR3 loop: CASSLIAGEIAFF. As DNA, the CDR3 is TGTGCCAGCAGCTTAATTGCAGGGGAGATAGCTTTCTTT. The whole variable domain, remainder taken from reference TRBV11-1 and TRBJ1-1, is EAEVAQSPRYKITEKSQAVAFWCDPISGHATLYWYRQILGQGPELLVQFQDESVVDDSQLPKDRFSAERLKGVDSTLKIQPAELGDSAMYLCASSLIAGEIAFFGQGTRLTVV.

The rearrangement links TRBV6-4 to TRBJ1-1; D gene unclear. The V end lost 0 bases, the J end lost 1 base, and 6 bases lay between the germline ends. CDR1 and CDR2 from the germline V gene are MRHNA and SNTAGT. CDR3 length equals 14 residues. CDR3 sequence reads: CASSDSPPNTEAFF. The CDR3 DNA is TGTGCCAGCAGTGACTCTCCTCCGAACACTGAAGCTTTCTTT.

The V gene is TRBV28, the J gene TRBJ1-1; D unclear. The CDR3 spans 14 residues. V was cut by 2 bases and J by 14 bases, with 21 bases left in between. Germline lookup yields CDR1 MDHEN and CDR2 SYDVKM. The CDR3 sequence is CASSLRAGRLDPFF. The CDR3 bases are TGTGCCAGCAGTTTACGCGCTGGGCGTCTTGACCCCTTCTTT.

This rearrangement joins TRBV5-1 to TRBJ1-6, with D tentatively TRBD1 (6 bases). The CDR3 totals 15 residues. Germline V gene data show CDR1 as SGHRS and CDR2 as YFSETQ. With 2 bases removed from V and 8 bases from J, the gap between germline ends came to 14 bases. CDR3 sequence (DNA): TGCGCCAGCAGCTTCCAGGGGCCGCCTGATTCACCCCTCCACTTT. Protein product: CASSFQGPPDSPLHF.

This chain links TRBV19 with TRBJ1-1; possible D gene TRBD1, 6 bases. The V and J ends lost 0 bases and 3 bases respectively, with 11 bases between them. In germline, CDR1 is LNHDA, CDR2 SQIVND (reference sequence). This CDR3 is built from 15 residues. The DNA of the CDR3 is TGTGCCAGTAGTATAGATTCTCAGGGGTACACTGAAGCTTTCTTT. This sequence encodes CASSIDSQGYTEAFF.

The chain employs TRBV30 and TRBJ1-5; D unclear. In germline, CDR1 is GTSNPN, CDR2 SVGIG (reference sequence). V dropped 0 bases and J dropped 3 bases, with 9 bases sitting between them. The CDR3 spans 14 residues. CDR3 nucleotide sequence: TGTGCCTGGAGTGTAGTAGGGATCAATCAGCCCCAGCATTTT. It yields the protein CAWSVVGINQPQHF.

The chain is built from TRBV7-9 and TRBJ1-5; D ambiguous. The ends were cut back, 1 base at V and 3 bases at J, with 4 bases in the middle. The CDR3 contains 13 residues. Germline V CDR1 and CDR2: SEHNR, FQNEAQ (reference sequence). CDR3 coding DNA: TGTGCCAGCAGCTTAGTAGCCAATCAGCCCCAGCATTTT. Translating gives CASSLVANQPQHF.

The chain joins TRBV2 to TRBJ2-7, with TRBD2 matching 11 bases. J gave up 3 bases and V 4 bases, and 2 bases lay outside the gene matches. The germline CDR1 and CDR2 sequences are SNHLY and FYNNEI. There are 14 residues in the CDR3. CDR3 nucleotides: TGTGCCAGCAGTGGACTAGCGGGATTCTACGAGCAGTACTTC. This gives the protein CASSGLAGFYEQYF.

This chain joins TRBV24-1 and TRBJ2-3, with 10 bases identical to TRBD2. The V gene's germline CDR1 is KGHDR and CDR2 SFDVKD. The CDR3 extends over 15 amino acids. V trimming: 1 base; J trimming: 4 bases; junction bases outside the gene matches: 1. The CDR3 DNA sequence: TGTGCCACCAGTGATTTAGCGGGAGGGTCAGATACGCAGTATTTT. It translates to CATSDLAGGSDTQYF.

The CDR3 bases are TGTGCCAGCACCAAAGGACTAATCTCGAATGAGCAGTTCTTC. This gives the protein CASTKGLISNEQFF. V and J are TRBV6-5 and TRBJ2-1; possible D gene TRBD2, 6 bases. The germline gives CDR1 MNHEY, CDR2 SVGAGI. The CDR3 has 14 residues. The V gene lost 7 bases and the J gene lost 7 bases, with 17 bases spanning the gap.

In this sample, this clone turned up once. The chain joins TRBV11-1 to TRBJ2-7; TRBD2 matches 9 bases. Germline CDR1 SGHAT, CDR2 FQDESV (reference sequence). This CDR3 contains 15 residues. Unmatched junction bases numbered 13, after V lost 5 bases and J lost 8 bases. In nucleotides, the CDR3 is TGTGCCAGCAGCCAATCGGGGAGCGGGAGGATTCAGCAGTACTTC. It encodes CASSQSGSGRIQQYF.

The rearrangement uses TRBV7-9 and TRBJ1-1; no clear D. CDR3 length: 13 amino acids. CDR1 is SEHNR and CDR2 is FQNEAQ in the germline V gene (reference sequence). The V end lost 5 bases, the J end lost 2 bases, and 9 bases lay between the germline ends. CDR3 amino acids: CASSEGRNTEAFF. The CDR3 DNA reads TGTGCCAGCAGCGAAGGCCGAAACACTGAAGCTTTCTTT.

This chain links TRBV19 with TRBJ2-3; 8 bases are shared with TRBD2. This CDR3 region has 15 residues. The germline V gene has CDR1 LNHDA and CDR2 SQIVND (reference sequence). J was trimmed by 6 bases and V by 5 bases; bases with no gene match: 10. CDR3 region: CASSSGGRPADTQYF. CDR3 nucleotide sequence: TGTGCCAGTAGTTCGGGGGGGAGACCCGCCGATACGCAGTATTTT.

The chain has TRBV28 and TRBJ2-1, with D perhaps matching TRBD2 (5 bases). The CDR3 sequence is 12 residues long. Germline CDR1 MDHEN, CDR2 SYDVKM. The V and J ends lost 2 bases and 16 bases respectively, with 15 bases between them. The CDR3 reads CASSLPSSRLFF. The CDR3 DNA sequence: TGTGCCAGCAGTTTACCTTCTAGCCGTCTCTTCTTC.

This clone was seen just once. V and J are TRBV28 and TRBJ1-2, with D perhaps matching TRBD1 (6 bases). Germline assignment: CDR1 MDHEN and CDR2 SYDVKM. The CDR3 extends over 13 amino acids. Trimming removed 6 bases from V and 10 bases from J, with 18 bases in between. CDR3 amino acids: CASRAGTTDDYTF. DNA of the CDR3: TGTGCCAGCAGAGCCGGGACAACGGACGACTACACCTTC.

V and J are TRBV5-4 and TRBJ2-5; 12 positions match TRBD2. The CDR3 is made up of 17 amino acids. With 1 base clipped from V and 5 bases from J, the junction kept 9 bases outside the gene matches. The germline V gene has CDR1 SGHNT and CDR2 YYREEE (reference sequence). The CDR3 loop reads CASSLRLAGGRMETQYF. In nucleotides, the CDR3 is TGTGCCAGCAGCTTGAGGCTAGCGGGAGGGAGGATGGAGACCCAGTACTTC. The entire variable domain, with the rest obtained from reference TRBV5-4 and TRBJ2-5, is as follows: ETGVTQSPTHLIKTRGQQVTLRCSSQSGHNTVSWYQQALGQGPQFIFQYYREEENGRGNFPPRFSGLQFPNYSSELNVNALELDDSALYLCASSLRLAGGRMETQYFGPGTRLLVL.

This clone was seen a handful of times. The V call is TRBV11-2, the J call TRBJ2-1; 11 bases match TRBD2. With 2 bases clipped from V and 5 bases from J, the junction kept 2 bases outside the gene matches. The CDR3 loop spans 15 amino acids. Germline loops: CDR1 SGHAT, CDR2 FQNNGV. The CDR3 reads CASSLKTSGDNEQFF. The CDR3 bases are TGTGCCAGCAGCTTAAAGACTAGCGGGGACAATGAGCAGTTCTTC.

This rearrangement joins TRBV7-3 to TRBJ1-2; TRBD1 matches at 9 bases. The CDR3 is 16 amino acids. Germline assignment: CDR1 SGHTA and CDR2 FQGTGA. V trimming: 2 bases; J trimming: 5 bases; junction bases outside the gene matches: 9. The CDR3 protein is CASSLDVTGGSYGYTF. The CDR3 coding sequence is TGTGCCAGCAGCTTAGACGTGACAGGGGGTTCTTATGGCTACACCTTC.

This clone was detected once. The rearrangement uses TRBV11-2 and TRBJ2-1; D not resolved. The CDR3 covers 14 residues. The V gene's germline CDR1 is SGHAT and CDR2 FQNNGV. Trimming removed 0 bases from V and 9 bases from J, with 12 bases in between. CDR3 region: CASSLETHSPEQFF. The CDR3 DNA sequence: TGTGCCAGCAGCTTAGAAACACATTCCCCTGAGCAGTTCTTC.

There are a few counts of this clone. J is TRBJ2-5 and V is TRBV18; 7 nucleotides match TRBD2. The CDR3 contains 15 residues. Losses at the gene ends were 6 bases for V and 1 base for J; bases not matched to a gene: 8. Germline loops: CDR1 KGHSH, CDR2 LQKENI. The CDR3 DNA follows: TGTGCCAGCTCCGAAGCGGGAACGGGCCAAGAGACCCAGTACTTC. Its protein is CASSEAGTGQETQYF.

This rearrangement joins TRBV28 to TRBJ1-6, with TRBD1 matching 7 bases. The CDR3 extends over 12 amino acids. The ends lost 8 bases at V and 9 bases at J; junction bases unmatched: 4. CDR1 and CDR2 from the germline V gene are MDHEN and SYDVKM. CDR3 sequence: CASEDRVSPLHF. In DNA form, the CDR3 reads TGTGCCAGCGAAGACAGGGTTTCACCCCTCCACTTT.

The chain has TRBV13 and TRBJ1-6; D is unresolved. Germline CDR1 reads PRHDT; CDR2 reads FYEKMQ (reference sequence). Trimming pared 5 bases from V and 10 bases from J, leaving 15 bases between. This CDR3 comprises 14 residues. DNA for the CDR3: TGTGCCAGCAGCCAGACACCCGGAACGTCACCCCTCCACTTT. It codes for CASSQTPGTSPLHF.

This clone was seen just once. The rearrangement joins TRBV7-9 to TRBJ1-1, with 12 bases aligning to TRBD1. Germline-derived CDR1 and CDR2 are SEHNR and FQNEAQ (reference sequence). Germline trimming cut 3 bases from V and 4 bases from J; bases unmatched to any gene: 3. CDR3 length equals 15 residues. The CDR3 is CASSFGTGGVTEAFF. CDR3 DNA: TGTGCCAGCAGCTTTGGGACAGGGGGCGTCACTGAAGCTTTCTTT.

The chain uses TRBV15 and TRBJ1-1; TRBD1 is a possible D gene (5 bases). The germline V and J ends were trimmed by 5 bases and 0 bases, with 13 bases remaining between them. Germline V lookup: CDR1 LNHNV, CDR2 YYDKDF (reference sequence). CDR3 length: 15 amino acids. The CDR3 here is CATSVTATLNTEAFF. The CDR3 nucleotides are TGTGCCACCAGCGTGACAGCGACTTTGAACACTGAAGCTTTCTTT.